The present T cell receptor (beta chain) was sequenced within a study of blood T cell repertoires in COVID-19. Study at large: The United States, Italy and Spain were the sources of the acute and convalescent COVID-19 samples. From T cells, B-cell-depleted T cells, or PBMCs came the material, which was cDNA or gDNA.

Germline CDR1 and CDR2: SGDLS and YYNGEE. CDR3 length: 14 amino acids. The V and J ends lost 4 bases and 4 bases respectively, with 12 bases between them. Original analysis: Scientists estimated how many nucleated cells there were by amplifying reference gene primers. Only in-frame clones appear in the TCRdb table, and some are missing; sequencing was by immunoSEQ multiplex PCR. V, J and clone size reflect that table, while D and trimming were determined from the DNA. Of more than 200,000 clones listed, around 88% are singletons. The receptor's source is a man older than 75 with acute or convalescent COVID-19. The chain uses TRBV9 and TRBJ1-3, with D tentatively TRBD1 (5 bases). Specimen: peripheral blood. CDR3 residues: CASSFRVDGNTIYF. The CDR3 DNA is TGTGCCAGCAGCTTCAGGGTGGACGGAAACACCATATATTTT.